The 28 T cell receptor beta chains presented below share a single source sample, sequenced in a study of blood T cell repertoires in COVID-19. Clones were sequenced by immunoSEQ multiplex PCR, and TCRdb holds only the in-frame ones, with some missing. The sample carries tens of thousands of clones, under 95% recorded once. Source material: peripheral blood. The receptors stem from a man aged 50 to 59 with active COVID-19.

The rearrangement uses TRBV7-9 and TRBJ2-5, with 13 bases aligning to TRBD2. The CDR3 consists of 17 residues. Trimming removed 1 base from V and 4 bases from J; junction bases left unmatched: 6. CDR1 and CDR2 from the germline V gene are SEHNR and FQNEAQ (reference sequence). The CDR3 DNA follows: TGTGCCAGCAGCTTAGGGACTAGCGGGGGAGTGGGAGAGACCCAGTACTTC. Translating gives CASSLGTSGGVGETQYF.

J is TRBJ2-3 and V is TRBV2; no clear D gene. Germline V gene sequence: CDR1 SNHLY, CDR2 FYNNEI. The V and J ends lost 9 bases and 6 bases respectively, with 10 bases between them. The CDR3 spans 11 residues. The CDR3 loop is CARGLQDTQYF. For the CDR3, the DNA is TGTGCCAGGGGCCTGCAGGATACGCAGTATTTT.

The chain has TRBV28 and TRBJ1-5, with 11 bases matching TRBD1. The CDR3 covers 18 residues. CDR1 and CDR2 (germline): MDHEN, SYDVKM. Trimming at V came to 3 bases and at J to 6 bases, leaving 13 bases not matched to a gene. CDR3 sequence (DNA): TGTGCCAGCAGTTTTGGCCGATTAGGACAGGGGGCGTTTCAGCCCCAGCATTTT. Its translation: CASSFGRLGQGAFQPQHF.

The genes are TRBV6-5 and TRBJ2-7; 10 bases align to TRBD2. Germline assignment: CDR1 MNHEY and CDR2 SVGAGI. J lost 5 bases, V lost 5 bases, and 9 bases had no gene match. There are 15 residues in the CDR3. CDR3 DNA: TGTGCCAGCAGTCCGGATACTAGCGGGATCGACGAGCAGTACTTC. Residues: CASSPDTSGIDEQYF.

CDR3 loop: CASSKHGQAIITTGTYEQYF. DNA for the CDR3: TGTGCCAGCAGCAAACATGGACAGGCAATAATCACTACCGGGACCTACGAGCAGTACTTC. The chain joins TRBV5-4 to TRBJ2-7, with 7 bases that match TRBD1. This CDR3 has 20 amino acids. Per the germline V gene, CDR1 is SGHNT and CDR2 is YYREEE (reference sequence). V was pared by 4 bases and J by 2 bases, with 24 bases of the junction left unmatched.

V and J are TRBV30 and TRBJ1-1, with D possibly TRBD1 on 5 matching bases. Germline CDR1 is GTSNPN and CDR2 is SVGIG (reference sequence). The V and J ends lost 5 bases and 0 bases respectively, with 16 bases between them. The CDR3 is 15 residues long. The CDR3 spells CAWQLLRAMNTEAFF. The CDR3 bases are TGTGCCTGGCAACTCCTCAGGGCGATGAACACTGAAGCTTTCTTT.

This clone showed up just once. The chain links TRBV6-5 to TRBJ2-7; the D gene is possibly TRBD1 (5 bases). The CDR3 is 13 residues long. The germline V and J ends were trimmed by 6 bases and 3 bases, with 12 bases remaining between them. The germline CDR1 and CDR2 sequences are MNHEY and SVGAGI. In DNA form, the CDR3 reads TGTGCCAGCAGCCGATCAGACAGCTACGAGCAGTACTTC. Its translation: CASSRSDSYEQYF.

This chain connects TRBV28 to TRBJ1-1; 8 nucleotides agree with TRBD1. Germline CDR1 is MDHEN and CDR2 is SYDVKM. Trimming cost V 2 bases and J 4 bases; bases outside gene matches: 3. This CDR3 contains 14 residues. The CDR3 bases are TGTGCCAGCAGTTTAGAACAGGGGGGCACTGAAGCTTTCTTT. Protein sequence: CASSLEQGGTEAFF.

V usage is TRBV7-6 and J usage is TRBJ2-7; TRBD1 aligns across 8 bases. V shed 2 bases and J 6 bases; nucleotides not matched to a gene: 9. This CDR3 region has 15 residues. The germline gives CDR1 SGHVS, CDR2 FNYEAQ. CDR3 region: CASSLLRAGGLEQYF. CDR3 in DNA: TGTGCCAGCAGCTTATTGAGGGCAGGGGGCCTCGAGCAGTACTTC.

The chain recombines TRBV6-5 with TRBJ2-1; TRBD2 matches 7 bases. From germline, CDR1 is MNHEY and CDR2 SVGAGI. CDR3 length: 13 amino acids. This CDR3 is CATTGGSYNEQFF. The CDR3 DNA follows: TGTGCGACCACGGGGGGCTCCTACAATGAGCAGTTCTTC.

The CDR3 is CASSRLQGTDTQYF. Here the CDR3 DNA reads TGTGCCAGCAGTCGATTACAGGGAACAGATACGCAGTATTTT. This chain uses TRBV7-3 with TRBJ2-3; a weak D match, TRBD1 (6 bases). Per the germline V gene, CDR1 is SGHTA and CDR2 is FQGTGA. This CDR3 is 14 amino acids long. The V end was cut by 6 bases, the J end by 3 bases, with 13 bases between.

This sequence joins TRBV28 and TRBJ1-4; no firm D call. The CDR3 runs to 14 residues. CDR1 is MDHEN, CDR2 SYDVKM, per germline. The germline V and J ends were trimmed by 3 bases and 0 bases, with 5 bases remaining between them. In DNA form, the CDR3 reads TGTGCCAGCAGTTTCGGTGCAACTAATGAAAAACTGTTTTTT. This encodes CASSFGATNEKLFF.

The rearrangement joins TRBV19 to TRBJ2-7, with D maybe TRBD1 (6 bases). The length of the CDR3 is 15 residues. Germline V gene sequence: CDR1 LNHDA, CDR2 SQIVND (reference sequence). Trimming left V 7 bases short and J 7 bases short, with 23 bases between. CDR3 coding DNA: TGTGCCAGTACCCCCCCCGGGACACCGCCTCGAGAGCAGTACTTC. It yields the protein CASTPPGTPPREQYF.

V is TRBV5-1 and J is TRBJ1-1; D unclear. Trimming removed 5 bases at V and 7 bases at J, with 12 bases between. This CDR3 has 12 residues. Germline loops: CDR1 SGHRS, CDR2 YFSETQ. The CDR3 loop is CASRVDRLEAFF. The CDR3 bases are TGCGCCAGCAGGGTTGACCGACTTGAAGCTTTCTTT.

The chain has TRBV30 and TRBJ1-1, with D possibly being TRBD1 (5 bases). The length of the CDR3 is 15 residues. The germline gives CDR1 GTSNPN, CDR2 SVGIG (reference sequence). The V end was cut by 7 bases, the J end by 0 bases, with 18 bases between. CDR3: CASNTGSYMNTEAFF. The CDR3 region has the DNA TGTGCCTCCAACACAGGCAGTTACATGAACACTGAAGCTTTCTTT.

The V and J genes are TRBV30 and TRBJ2-1; TRBD2 agrees at 16 bases. Germline trimming cut 6 bases from V and 12 bases from J; bases unmatched to any gene: 14. This CDR3 has 16 residues. Germline values: CDR1 GTSNPN, CDR2 SVGIG (reference sequence). CDR3 nucleotide sequence: TGTGCCTGCCAAGGGACTAGCGGGAGGGCCCTGGGGTCGCAGTTCTTC. Translation: CACQGTSGRALGSQFF.

The chain carries TRBV6-1 and TRBJ1-3; TRBD1 might be the D (6 bases). Trimming shortened V by 1 base and J by 2 bases, and 12 bases separated the two germline ends. Germline V lookup: CDR1 MNHNS, CDR2 SASEGT. The CDR3 spans 16 residues. The DNA for the CDR3 is TGTGCCAGCAGTGAAGTCGGGACACCGCCTGGAAACACCATATATTTT. It is translated as CASSEVGTPPGNTIYF.

The V and J genes are TRBV28 and TRBJ2-6, with 7 bases aligning to TRBD1. Germline V gene lookup returns CDR1 MDHEN and CDR2 SYDVKM. V lost 7 bases to trimming and J lost 0 bases; unmatched junction nucleotides: 3. There are 15 residues in the CDR3. The CDR3 loop reads CASTNRGSGANVLTF. DNA for the CDR3: TGTGCCAGCACTAACAGGGGCTCTGGGGCCAACGTCCTGACTTTC.

This clone was observed once. The chain combines TRBV12-5 with TRBJ1-1; 9 bases align to TRBD1. With V trimmed by 2 bases and J by 6 bases, 1 base remained unmatched. Looked up from germline, CDR1 is LGHNT and CDR2 is FRNRAP. CDR3 length: 13 amino acids. The CDR3 DNA sequence: TGTGCTAGTGGTTTGAGACAGGGGGCTGAAGCTTTCTTT. This encodes CASGLRQGAEAFF.

The chain is built from TRBV11-2 and TRBJ2-3; D gene uncertain. In germline, CDR1 is SGHAT, CDR2 FQNNGV. V lost 1 base and J lost 6, with 2 bases in between. This CDR3 region has 11 residues. CDR3: CASSLADTQYF. DNA for the CDR3: TGTGCCAGCAGCTTAGCTGATACGCAGTATTTT.

This rearrangement joins TRBV21-1 to TRBJ2-7; the table's D call, TRBD2, was not checked against the DNA. TRBV21-1 corresponds to a pseudogene. This CDR3 is 15 amino acids long. The chain's CDR3 is CASSKVEGTNYEQYF. For the CDR3, the DNA is TGTGCCAGCAGCAAAGTTGAGGGTACGAACTACGAGCAGTACTTC.

This clone was recorded only once. The chain recombines TRBV12-3 or TRBV12-4 with TRBJ2-3; TRBD2 might be the D (5 bases). The CDR3 covers 11 residues. V lost 8 bases and J 4 bases, leaving 7 bases between the germline ends. CDR3 nucleotides: TGTGCCAGCTTGGAGGCAGATACGCAGTATTTT. Translating gives CASLEADTQYF.

The rearrangement joins TRBV9 to TRBJ2-1; 9 positions agree with TRBD1. Germline V gene data show CDR1 as SGDLS and CDR2 as YYNGEE. This CDR3 contains 12 residues. V gave up 3 bases and J gave up 9 bases; unmatched junction bases: 1. The CDR3 here is CASSGDRAEQFF. The CDR3 region has the DNA TGTGCCAGCAGCGGGGACAGGGCTGAGCAGTTCTTC.

The chain uses TRBV27 and TRBJ2-7; D perhaps matches TRBD1 (6 bases). This CDR3 is 15 amino acids long. The germline CDR1 and CDR2 sequences are MNHEY and SMNVEV (reference sequence). The ends were cut back, 4 bases at V and 1 base at J, with 14 bases in the middle. This CDR3 reads CASSWQGGGSYEQYF. For the CDR3, the DNA is TGTGCCAGCAGTTGGCAAGGGGGTGGGTCCTACGAGCAGTACTTC.

The rearrangement joins TRBV27 to TRBJ2-3; TRBD1 matches at 7 bases. The germline gives CDR1 MNHEY, CDR2 SMNVEV (reference sequence). This CDR3 spans 15 amino acids. Unmatched junction bases numbered 5, after V lost 3 bases and J lost 2 bases. CDR3 residues: CASSFDRATTDTQYF. CDR3 in DNA: TGTGCCAGCAGTTTTGACAGGGCAACCACAGATACGCAGTATTTT.

The V gene is TRBV7-3, the J gene TRBJ2-2, with TRBD1 as a possible D gene (6 bases). This CDR3 contains 13 residues. From germline, CDR1 is SGHTA and CDR2 FQGTGA. V dropped 8 bases and J dropped 1 base, with 8 bases sitting between them. This chain's CDR3 is CASSTGNTGELFF. In nucleotides, the CDR3 is TGTGCCAGCTCGACAGGGAACACCGGGGAGCTGTTTTTT.

This clone is labeled medium-sized. The chain is built from TRBV5-3 and TRBJ2-7, with 12 bases identical to TRBD2. TRBV5-3 is an open reading frame whose function is uncertain. The CDR3 totals 18 residues. The V segment lost 2 bases and the J segment 0 bases; nucleotides outside the gene matches: 9. In DNA, the CDR3 is TGTGCCAGAAGCTTTACAAGACTAGCGGGAGCCCACTCCTACGAGCAGTACTTC. Amino acids: CARSFTRLAGAHSYEQYF.

The rearrangement uses TRBV28 and TRBJ2-5, with 7 positions matching TRBD1. Per germline, CDR1 MDHEN and CDR2 SYDVKM. The CDR3 runs to 14 residues. V dropped 6 bases and J dropped 5; count of bases not matched to a gene: 9. CDR3 amino acids: CASRPPTGLETQYF. The CDR3 coding sequence is TGTGCCAGCAGACCTCCGACAGGGCTGGAGACCCAGTACTTC.